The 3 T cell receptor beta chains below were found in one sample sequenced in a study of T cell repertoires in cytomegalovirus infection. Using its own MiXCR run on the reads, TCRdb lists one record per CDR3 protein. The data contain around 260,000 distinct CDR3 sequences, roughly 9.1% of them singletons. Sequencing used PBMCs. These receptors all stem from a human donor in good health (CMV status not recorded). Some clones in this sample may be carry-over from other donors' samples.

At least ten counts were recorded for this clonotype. The CDR3 loop reads CSARVDGQRYEQYF. The CDR3 coding sequence is TGCAGTGCTAGAGTGGACGGACAGCGGTACGAGCAGTACTTC. V is TRBV20-1 and J is TRBJ2-7; D perhaps matches TRBD1 (6 bases). Deletions cut 1 base from V and 4 bases from J, with 14 bases between. The length of the CDR3 is 14 residues. From germline, CDR1 is DFQATT and CDR2 SNEGSKA (reference sequence).

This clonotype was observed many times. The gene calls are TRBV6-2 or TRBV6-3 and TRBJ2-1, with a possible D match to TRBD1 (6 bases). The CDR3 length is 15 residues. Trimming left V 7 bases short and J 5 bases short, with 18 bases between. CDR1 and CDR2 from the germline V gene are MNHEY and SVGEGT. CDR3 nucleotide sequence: TGTGCCAGCACCAGAGGGGGTGGGATGGACAATGAGCAGTTCTTC. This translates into CASTRGGGMDNEQFF.

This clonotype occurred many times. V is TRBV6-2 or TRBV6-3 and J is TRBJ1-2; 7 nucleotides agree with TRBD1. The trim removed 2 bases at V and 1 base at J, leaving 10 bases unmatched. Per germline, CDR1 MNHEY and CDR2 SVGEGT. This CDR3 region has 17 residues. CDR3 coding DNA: TGTGCCAGCAGTTACGCTCCGAGCCAGGGGGGTAACTATGGCTACACCTTC. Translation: CASSYAPSQGGNYGYTF.